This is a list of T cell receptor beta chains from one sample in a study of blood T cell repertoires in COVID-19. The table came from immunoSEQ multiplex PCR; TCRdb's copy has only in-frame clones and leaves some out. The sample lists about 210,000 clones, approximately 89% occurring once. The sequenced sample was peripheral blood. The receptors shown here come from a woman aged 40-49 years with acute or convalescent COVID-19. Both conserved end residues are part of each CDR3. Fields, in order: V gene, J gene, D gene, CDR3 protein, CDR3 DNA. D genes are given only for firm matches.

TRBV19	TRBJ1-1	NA	CASSIKIPNTEAFF	TGTGCCAGTAGTATAAAAATCCCAAATACTGAAGCTTTCTTT
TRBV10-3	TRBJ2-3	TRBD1	CAISEQTGSTDTQYF	TGTGCCATCAGCGAACAGACAGGGTCCACAGATACGCAGTATTTT
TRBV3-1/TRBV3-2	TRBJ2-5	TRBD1	CASSQSDRDPSWVQYF	TGTGCCAGCAGCCAGTCAGACAGGGATCCTAGTTGGGTACAGTACTTC
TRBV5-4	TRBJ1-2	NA	CASSLSYYGYTF	TGTGCCAGCAGCTTGTCCTACTATGGCTACACCTTC
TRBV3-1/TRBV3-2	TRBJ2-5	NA	CASSQTAPGGTQYF	TGTGCCAGCAGCCAAACGGCTCCCGGAGGGACCCAGTACTTC
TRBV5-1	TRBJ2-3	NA	CASSFYSLDTQYF	TGCGCCAGCAGCTTTTACAGCCTAGATACGCAGTATTTT
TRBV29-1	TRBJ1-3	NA	CGFEGVVGNTIYF	TGCGGCTTCGAGGGAGTGGTTGGAAACACCATATATTTT
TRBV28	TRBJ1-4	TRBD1	CASSAGTVIF	TGTGCCAGCAGTGCCGGGACAGTGATTTTT
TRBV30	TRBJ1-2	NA	CAWSVRLDNGYTF	TGTGCCTGGAGTGTTCGTTTGGACAATGGCTACACCTTC
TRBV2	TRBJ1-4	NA	CASSDKRGHEKLFF	TGTGCCAGCAGTGATAAAAGGGGTCATGAAAAACTGTTTTTT
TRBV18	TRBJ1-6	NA	CASSRRTDYNSPLHF	TGTGCCAGCTCACGAAGGACAGATTATAATTCACCCCTCCACTTT
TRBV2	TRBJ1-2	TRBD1	CASRTGGRLDGYTF	TGTGCCAGCAGGACAGGGGGGCGGTTGGATGGCTACACCTTC
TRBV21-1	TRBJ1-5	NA	CASSKVGGLNQPQHF	TGTGCCAGCAGCAAAGTTGGGGGACTCAATCAGCCCCAGCATTTT
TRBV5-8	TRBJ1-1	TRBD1	CASSLRGTGDDTEAFF	TGTGCCAGCAGCTTGAGGGGGACAGGGGATGATACTGAAGCTTTCTTT